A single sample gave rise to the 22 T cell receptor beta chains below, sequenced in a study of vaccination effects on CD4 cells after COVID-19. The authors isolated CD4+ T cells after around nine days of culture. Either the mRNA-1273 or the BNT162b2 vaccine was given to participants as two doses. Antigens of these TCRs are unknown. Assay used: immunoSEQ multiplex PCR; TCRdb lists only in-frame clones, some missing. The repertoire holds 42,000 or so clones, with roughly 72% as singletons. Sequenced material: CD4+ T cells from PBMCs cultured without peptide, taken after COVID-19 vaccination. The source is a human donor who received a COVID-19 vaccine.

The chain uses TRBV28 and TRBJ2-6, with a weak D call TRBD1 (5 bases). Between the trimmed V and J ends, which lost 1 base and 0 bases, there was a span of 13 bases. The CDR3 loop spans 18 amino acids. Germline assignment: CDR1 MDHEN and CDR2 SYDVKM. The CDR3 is CASSLSGHHSSGANVLTF. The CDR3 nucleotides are TGTGCCAGCAGTTTATCTGGACATCATTCCTCTGGGGCCAACGTCCTGACTTTC.

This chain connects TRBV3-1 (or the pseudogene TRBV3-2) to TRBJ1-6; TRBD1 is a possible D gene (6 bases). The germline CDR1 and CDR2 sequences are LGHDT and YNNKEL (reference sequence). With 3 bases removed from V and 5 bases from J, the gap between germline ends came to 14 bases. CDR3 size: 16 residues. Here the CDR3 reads CASSHRIGTHNSPLHF. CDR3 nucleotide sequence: TGTGCCAGCAGCCATCGAATCGGGACACATAATTCACCCCTCCACTTT.

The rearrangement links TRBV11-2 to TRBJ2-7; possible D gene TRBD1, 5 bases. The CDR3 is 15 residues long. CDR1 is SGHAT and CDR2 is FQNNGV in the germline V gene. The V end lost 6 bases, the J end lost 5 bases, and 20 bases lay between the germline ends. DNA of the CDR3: TGTGCCAGCAGACCAAGAAGGCAGGGAATCCACGAGCAGTACTTC. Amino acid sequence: CASRPRRQGIHEQYF.

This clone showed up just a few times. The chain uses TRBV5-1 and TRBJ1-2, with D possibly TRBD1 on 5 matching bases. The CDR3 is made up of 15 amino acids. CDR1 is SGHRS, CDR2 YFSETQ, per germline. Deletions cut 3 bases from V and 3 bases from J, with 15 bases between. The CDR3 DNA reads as TGCGCCAGCAGCTCGACCGGGACGGCGGACTATGGCTACACCTTC. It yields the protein CASSSTGTADYGYTF.

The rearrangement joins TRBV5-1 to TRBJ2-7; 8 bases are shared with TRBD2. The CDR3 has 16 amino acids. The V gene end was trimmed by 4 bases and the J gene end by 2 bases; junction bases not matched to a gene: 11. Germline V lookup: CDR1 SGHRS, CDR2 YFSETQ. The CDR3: CASSLTLSGGTYEQYF. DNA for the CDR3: TGCGCCAGCAGCCTGACCCTAAGCGGGGGTACCTACGAGCAGTACTTC.

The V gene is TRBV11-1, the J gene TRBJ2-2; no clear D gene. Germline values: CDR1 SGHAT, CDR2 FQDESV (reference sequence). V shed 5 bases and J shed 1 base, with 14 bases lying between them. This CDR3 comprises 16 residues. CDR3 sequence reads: CASSTKFVRNTGELFF. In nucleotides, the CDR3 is TGTGCCAGCAGCACCAAATTCGTCCGGAACACCGGGGAGCTGTTTTTT.

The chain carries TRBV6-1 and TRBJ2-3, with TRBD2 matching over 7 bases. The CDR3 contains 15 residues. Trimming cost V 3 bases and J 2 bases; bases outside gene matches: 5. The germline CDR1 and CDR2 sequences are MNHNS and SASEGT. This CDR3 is CASSDSGRDTDTQYF. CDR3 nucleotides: TGTGCCAGCAGTGATTCAGGGAGGGACACAGATACGCAGTATTTT.

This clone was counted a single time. CDR3 in DNA: TGTGCCAGCAGCCCAGACGGCTCTGGGGCCAACGTCCTGACTTTC. Translation: CASSPDGSGANVLTF. The chain couples TRBV6-5 to TRBJ2-6; D ambiguous. From germline, CDR1 is MNHEY and CDR2 SVGAGI. This CDR3 contains 15 residues. The V gene lost 6 bases and the J gene lost 0 bases, with 9 bases spanning the gap.

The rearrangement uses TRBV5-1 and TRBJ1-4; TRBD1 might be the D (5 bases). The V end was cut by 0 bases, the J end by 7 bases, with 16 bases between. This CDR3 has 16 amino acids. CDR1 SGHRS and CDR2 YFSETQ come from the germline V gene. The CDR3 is CASSLGNLGRVEKLFF. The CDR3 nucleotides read TGCGCCAGCAGCTTGGGGAATTTGGGACGGGTTGAAAAACTGTTTTTT.

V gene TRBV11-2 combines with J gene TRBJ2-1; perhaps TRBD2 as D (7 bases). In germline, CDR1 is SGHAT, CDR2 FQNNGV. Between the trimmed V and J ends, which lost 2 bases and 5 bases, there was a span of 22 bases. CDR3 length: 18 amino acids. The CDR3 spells CASSLRGGFLLANNEQFF. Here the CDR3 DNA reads TGTGCCAGCAGCTTAAGGGGGGGGTTTCTGCTCGCCAACAATGAGCAGTTCTTC.

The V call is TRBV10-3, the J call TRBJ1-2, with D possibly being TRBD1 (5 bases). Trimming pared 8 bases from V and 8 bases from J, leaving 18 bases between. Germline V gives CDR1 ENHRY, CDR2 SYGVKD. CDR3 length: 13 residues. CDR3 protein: CAIGAGEDSGYTF. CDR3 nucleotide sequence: TGTGCCATCGGGGCCGGGGAAGACAGCGGCTACACCTTC.

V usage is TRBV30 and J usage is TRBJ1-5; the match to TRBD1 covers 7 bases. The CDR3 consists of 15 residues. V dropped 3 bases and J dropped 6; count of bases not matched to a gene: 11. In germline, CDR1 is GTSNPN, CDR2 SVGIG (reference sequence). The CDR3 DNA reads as TGTGCCTGGAGGCCCCGGGACAGTCTAAGTCAGCCCCAGCATTTT. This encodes CAWRPRDSLSQPQHF.

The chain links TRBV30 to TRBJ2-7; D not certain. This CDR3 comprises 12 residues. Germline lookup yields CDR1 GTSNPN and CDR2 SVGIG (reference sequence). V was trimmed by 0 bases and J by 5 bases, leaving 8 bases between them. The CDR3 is CAWSVLGNEQYF. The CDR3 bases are TGTGCCTGGAGTGTACTGGGGAACGAGCAGTACTTC.

The CDR3 DNA reads TGTGCTAGTGGCGGAGGGGGCCCTGATAGCAATCAGCCCCAGCATTTT. This codes for CASGGGGPDSNQPQHF. The chain recombines TRBV12-5 with TRBJ1-5; 7 bases fit TRBD1. CDR3 size: 16 residues. Trimming cost V 6 bases and J 0 bases; bases outside gene matches: 8. Germline lookup yields CDR1 LGHNT and CDR2 FRNRAP.

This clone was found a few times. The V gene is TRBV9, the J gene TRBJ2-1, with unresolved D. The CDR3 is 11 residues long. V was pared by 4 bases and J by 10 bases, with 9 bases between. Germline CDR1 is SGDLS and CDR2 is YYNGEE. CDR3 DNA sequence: TGTGCCAGCAGCCCTCTCCGGGAGCAGTTCTTC. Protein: CASSPLREQFF.

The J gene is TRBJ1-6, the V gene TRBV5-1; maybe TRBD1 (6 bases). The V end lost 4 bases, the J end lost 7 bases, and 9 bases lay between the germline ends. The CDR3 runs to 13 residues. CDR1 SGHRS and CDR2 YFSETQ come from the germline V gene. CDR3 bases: TGCGCCAGCAGCCAAGGGGGAAATTCACCCCTCCACTTT. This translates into CASSQGGNSPLHF.

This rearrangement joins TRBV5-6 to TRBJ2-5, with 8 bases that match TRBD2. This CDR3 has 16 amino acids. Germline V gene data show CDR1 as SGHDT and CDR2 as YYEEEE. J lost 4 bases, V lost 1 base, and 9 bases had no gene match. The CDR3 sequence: CASSLNGRAELETQYF. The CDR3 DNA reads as TGTGCCAGCAGCTTGAACGGGAGGGCCGAATTAGAGACCCAGTACTTC.

The CDR3 loop is CASSLEPHRVDNSPLHF. Written as DNA, the CDR3 is TGCGCCAGCAGCTTGGAGCCTCACAGGGTAGACAATTCACCCCTCCACTTT. This chain uses TRBV5-1 with TRBJ1-6, with a possible D match to TRBD1 (6 bases). Trimming left V 0 bases short and J 7 bases short, with 17 bases between. Germline lookup yields CDR1 SGHRS and CDR2 YFSETQ. CDR3 length: 17 amino acids. Complete variable domain (other parts from reference TRBV5-1 and TRBJ1-6): KAGVTQTPRYLIKTRGQQVTLSCSPISGHRSVSWYQQTPGQGLQFLFEYFSETQRNKGNFPGRFSGRQFSNSRSEMNVSTLELGDSALYLCASSLEPHRVDNSPLHFGNGTRLTVT.

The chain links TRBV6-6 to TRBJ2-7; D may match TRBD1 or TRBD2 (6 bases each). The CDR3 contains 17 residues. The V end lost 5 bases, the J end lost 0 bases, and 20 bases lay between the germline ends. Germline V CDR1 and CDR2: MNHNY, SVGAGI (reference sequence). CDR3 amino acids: CASSRSGAIDDSYEQYF. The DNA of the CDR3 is TGTGCCAGCAGTCGCTCGGGGGCTATTGATGACTCCTACGAGCAGTACTTC.

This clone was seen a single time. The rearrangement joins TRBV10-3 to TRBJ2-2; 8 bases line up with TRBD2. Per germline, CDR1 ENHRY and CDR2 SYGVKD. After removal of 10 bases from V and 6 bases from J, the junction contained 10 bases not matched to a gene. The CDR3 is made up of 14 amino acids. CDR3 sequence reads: CATGGDTGSGELFF. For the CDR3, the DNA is TGTGCCACCGGGGGGGATACGGGTTCCGGGGAGCTGTTTTTT.

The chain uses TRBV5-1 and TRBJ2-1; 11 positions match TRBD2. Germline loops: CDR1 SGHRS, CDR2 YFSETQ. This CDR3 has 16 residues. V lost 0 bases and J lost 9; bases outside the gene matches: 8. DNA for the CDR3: TGCGCCAGCAGCTTGGCCGGGACTAGCGGACAAAGTGAGCAGTTCTTC. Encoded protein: CASSLAGTSGQSEQFF.

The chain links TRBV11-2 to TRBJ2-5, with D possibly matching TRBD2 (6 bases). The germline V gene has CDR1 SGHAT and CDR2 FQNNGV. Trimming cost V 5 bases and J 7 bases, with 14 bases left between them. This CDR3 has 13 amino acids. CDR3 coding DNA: TGTGCCAGCAGCCCACGACTAGATGGGACCCAGTACTTC. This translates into CASSPRLDGTQYF.